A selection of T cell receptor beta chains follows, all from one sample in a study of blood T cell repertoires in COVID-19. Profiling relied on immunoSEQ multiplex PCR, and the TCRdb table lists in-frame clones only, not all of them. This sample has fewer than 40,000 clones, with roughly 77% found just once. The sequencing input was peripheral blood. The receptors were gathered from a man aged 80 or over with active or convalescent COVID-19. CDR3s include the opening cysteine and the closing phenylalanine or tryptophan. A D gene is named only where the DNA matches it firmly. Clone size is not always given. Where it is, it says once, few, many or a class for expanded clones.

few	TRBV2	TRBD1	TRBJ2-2	CASSVQGATGELFF	TGTGCCAGCAGTGTCCAGGGGGCCACCGGGGAGCTGTTTTTT
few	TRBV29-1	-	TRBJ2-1	CSVVPSSYNEQFF	TGCAGCGTGGTCCCGAGCTCCTACAATGAGCAGTTCTTC
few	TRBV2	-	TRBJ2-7	CASSLSYEQYF	TGTGCCAGCAGTCTCTCCTACGAGCAGTACTTC
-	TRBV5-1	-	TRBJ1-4	CASSATGPATNEKLFF	TGCGCCAGCAGTGCGACAGGACCCGCAACTAATGAAAAACTGTTTTTT
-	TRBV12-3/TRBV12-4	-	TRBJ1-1	CASSLEGGSEAFF	TGTGCCAGCAGTTTGGAGGGGGGGTCTGAAGCTTTCTTT
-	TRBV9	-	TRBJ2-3	CASSVERRDTQYF	TGTGCCAGCAGCGTAGAGAGGCGGGATACGCAGTATTTT
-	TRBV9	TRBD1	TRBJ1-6	CASSVGDRGNSPLHF	TGTGCCAGCAGCGTAGGGGACAGGGGCAATTCACCCCTCCACTTT
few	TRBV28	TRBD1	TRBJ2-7	CASRRTGASYEQYF	TGTGCCAGCAGACGGACAGGCGCATCCTACGAGCAGTACTTC
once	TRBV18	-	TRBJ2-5	CASSPLDQGETQYF	TGTGCCAGCTCACCACTTGATCAGGGGGAGACCCAGTACTTC
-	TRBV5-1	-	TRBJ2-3	CASSGPSGANTDTQYF	TGCGCCAGCAGCGGACCCTCAGGGGCCAACACAGATACGCAGTATTTT
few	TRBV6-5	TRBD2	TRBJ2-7	CASSYSESGSYEQYF	TGTGCCAGCAGTTACTCGGAGAGCGGGAGTTACGAGCAGTACTTC
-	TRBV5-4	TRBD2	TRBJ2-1	CASSLAALAGNSEQFF	TGTGCCAGCAGCTTGGCCGCACTAGCGGGAAATTCGGAGCAGTTCTTC
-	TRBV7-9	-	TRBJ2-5	CASSRGQGLQETQYF	TGTGCCAGCAGCCGAGGACAGGGACTACAAGAGACCCAGTACTTC
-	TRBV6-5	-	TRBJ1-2	CASSNAGAQGYTF	TGTGCCAGCAGCAACGCGGGGGCTCAGGGCTACACCTTC
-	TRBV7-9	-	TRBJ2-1	CASSLAHGINEQFF	TGTGCCAGCAGCTTAGCCCACGGGATCAATGAGCAGTTCTTC
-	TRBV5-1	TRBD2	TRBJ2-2	CASSPSAGAGESGELFF	TGCGCCAGCAGCCCCTCCGCTGGGGCGGGGGAAAGCGGGGAGCTGTTTTTT
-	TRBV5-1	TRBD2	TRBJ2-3	CASSSGTSGELTDTQYF	TGCGCCAGCAGCTCCGGGACTAGCGGGGAGTTAACAGATACGCAGTATTTT
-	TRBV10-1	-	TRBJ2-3	CASTLSGADTQYF	TGCGCCAGCACCCTCTCAGGGGCAGATACGCAGTATTTT
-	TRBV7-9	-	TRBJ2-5	CASSRGWQETQYF	TGTGCCAGCAGCCGCGGATGGCAAGAGACCCAGTACTTC
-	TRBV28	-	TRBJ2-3	CASSLGRGTTDTQYF	TGTGCCAGCAGTTTAGGGCGGGGCACCACAGATACGCAGTATTTT
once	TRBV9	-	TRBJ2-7	CASSVDTGEQYF	TGTGCCAGCAGCGTCGATACCGGGGAGCAGTACTTC
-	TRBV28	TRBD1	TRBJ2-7	CASSLGQGLTYEQYF	TGTGCCAGCAGTTTAGGACAGGGGCTAACCTACGAGCAGTACTTC